The 4 T cell receptor beta chains below all came from one sample that was sequenced in a study of blood T cell repertoires in COVID-19. Here immunoSEQ multiplex PCR was the method, and the copy in TCRdb shows in-frame clones only, minus some. The sample includes some 240,000 clones, around 83% seen only once; the top ten take around 9.5%. Sample: peripheral blood. Source of these receptors: a man aged 50 or older with active or convalescent COVID-19.

The chain has TRBV24-1 and TRBJ2-3; TRBD1 might be the D (6 bases). CDR1 is KGHDR and CDR2 is SFDVKD in the germline V gene. The CDR3 is made up of 16 amino acids. V lost 3 bases and J lost 5, with 17 bases in between. The CDR3 nucleotides are TGTGCCACCAGTGATGCTTCACGACAGGCCATAGATACGCAGTATTTT. Protein product: CATSDASRQAIDTQYF.

The rearrangement joins TRBV28 to TRBJ1-5; 10 nucleotides line up with TRBD1. The CDR3 loop spans 15 amino acids. V trimming: 3 bases; J trimming: 6 bases; junction bases outside the gene matches: 5. The germline V gene has CDR1 MDHEN and CDR2 SYDVKM. The CDR3 sequence: CASSLGQGPIQPQHF. The CDR3, as DNA: TGTGCCAGCAGTTTGGGACAGGGGCCAATTCAGCCCCAGCATTTT.

The DNA for the CDR3 is TGTGCCAGCAGCGATGACAGGGGTCTAGCTAACTATGGCTACACCTTC. Translated: CASSDDRGLANYGYTF. V gene TRBV9 combines with J gene TRBJ1-2, with 8 bases that match TRBD1. The V gene end was trimmed by 3 bases and the J gene end by 0 bases; junction bases not matched to a gene: 7. This CDR3 spans 16 amino acids. Germline assignment: CDR1 SGDLS and CDR2 YYNGEE.

On this clone: The junction differs from germline at one of its ends, possibly a read error. The chain combines TRBV7-9 with TRBJ2-1; the D gene is possibly TRBD2 (7 bases). The V gene's germline CDR1 is SEHNR and CDR2 FQNEAQ (reference sequence). The CDR3 covers 16 residues. The CDR3 spells CASSLHEGGAYSEQFF. The CDR3, as DNA: TGTGCCAGCAGCCTCCATGAGGGGGGGGCCTACAGTGAGCAGTTCTTC.